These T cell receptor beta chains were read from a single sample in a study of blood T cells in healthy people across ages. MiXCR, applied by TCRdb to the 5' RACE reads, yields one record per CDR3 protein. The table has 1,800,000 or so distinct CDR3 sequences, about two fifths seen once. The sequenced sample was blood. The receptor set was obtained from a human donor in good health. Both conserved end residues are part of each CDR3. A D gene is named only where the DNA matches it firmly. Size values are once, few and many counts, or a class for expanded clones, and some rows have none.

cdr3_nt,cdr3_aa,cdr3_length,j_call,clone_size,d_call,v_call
TGTGCCAGCAGCGTATACCGGGGTTCAGATACGCAGTATTTT,CASSVYRGSDTQYF,14,TRBJ2-3,few,.,TRBV9
TGTGCCAGCAGCTCCCCGGGGCTCTATGGCCACACCTTC,CASSSPGLYGHTF,13,TRBJ1-2,.,.,TRBV7-9
TGTGCCAGCAGCTTAATAGGCTCGGGGGTCTCTGGAAACACCAGATATTTT,CASSLIGSGVSGNTRYF,17,TRBJ1-3,.,.,TRBV7-3
TGTGCCAGCAGCTTAGTAACAGGGACGACTGAAGCTTTCTTT,CASSLVTGTTEAFF,14,TRBJ1-1,.,.,TRBV7-2
TGTGCCAGCAGCTTGCTCATATCGGACAATGAGCAGTTCTTC,CASSLLISDNEQFF,14,TRBJ2-1,many,.,TRBV11-1
TGTGCCAGCAGCGGGCCAAAACCCTACGAGCAGTACTTC,CASSGPKPYEQYF,13,TRBJ2-7,few,.,TRBV7-2
TGCAGTGCTAGAGACCCACAGACACCGGGGGAGACCCAGTACTTC,CSARDPQTPGETQYF,15,TRBJ2-5,many,.,TRBV20-1
TGTGCCAGCAGTGGTGGGACATCGAACACCGGGGAGCTGTTTTTT,CASSGGTSNTGELFF,15,TRBJ2-2,.,.,TRBV25-1
TGCGCCAGCAGCCACCTCCAGGGGCAGGGAAGCTATGGCTACACCTTC,CASSHLQGQGSYGYTF,16,TRBJ1-2,.,.,TRBV4-3
TGTGCCAGCAGCCAAGGCCGGGAGACTTTCTTT,CASSQGRETFF,11,TRBJ1-1,.,.,TRBV4-2
TGTGCCAGCAAAAGGGACGCGGCACTTTTAGGCTACACCTTC,CASKRDAALLGYTF,14,TRBJ1-2,.,.,TRBV6-5
TGTGCCAGCAGCTCCCCGGGACTAGCTGGGCGTGAGCAGTACTTC,CASSSPGLAGREQYF,15,TRBJ2-4,once,TRBD2,TRBV7-3
TGTGCCAGCAGTGATGGTGACAGGGGAATCACAGATACGCAGTATTTT,CASSDGDRGITDTQYF,16,TRBJ2-3,few,TRBD1,TRBV2
TGTGCCAGCAGTCCTAGCACAGATGTGCAGTATTTT,CASSPSTDVQYF,12,TRBJ2-3,.,.,TRBV12-3/TRBV12-4
TGCAGCGCCCTAACGGGGGCTGGAAACACCATATATTTT,CSALTGAGNTIYF,13,TRBJ1-3,.,.,TRBV29-1
TGCAGCGCCGGGACAGAGGATTATGAAAAACTGTTTTTT,CSAGTEDYEKLFF,13,TRBJ1-4,.,TRBD1,TRBV29-1
TGTGCCAGCAGTTCCACAACAGGGAAAACCTTCTACGAGCAGTACTTC,CASSSTTGKTFYEQYF,16,TRBJ2-7,.,.,TRBV28
TGTGCCAGCAGGATCCCAGGGAGAAACACTGAAGCTTTCTTT,CASRIPGRNTEAFF,14,TRBJ1-1,few,.,TRBV2
TGTGCCAGCAGCTTAGATTTCTCGGGTTCCTACGAGCAGTACTTC,CASSLDFSGSYEQYF,15,TRBJ2-7,few,.,TRBV7-2
TGCGCCAGCAGCCGATTTTCCACGACCTCCTACGAGCAGTACTTC,CASSRFSTTSYEQYF,15,TRBJ2-7,.,.,TRBV4-1
TGTGCCAGCAGTGCGGGGCTCCAAGAAGAGACCCAGTACTTC,CASSAGLQEETQYF,14,TRBJ2-5,.,.,TRBV13
TGTGCCACCAGCAGAGATATTACAGGGGCCAGCAATCAGCCCCAGCATTTT,CATSRDITGASNQPQHF,17,TRBJ1-5,few,TRBD1,TRBV15
TGCGCCAGCAGCTTCTACGGACAGGAGGTCCAAGAGACCCAGTACTTC,CASSFYGQEVQETQYF,16,TRBJ2-5,.,TRBD1,TRBV5-1
TGTGCCAGCAGCCTAAAAGACATAATCCCCTACGAGCAGTACTTC,CASSLKDIIPYEQYF,15,TRBJ2-7,few,.,TRBV12-3/TRBV12-4
TGTGCCAGCAGACTGACAGTGGAGGAGCTGTTTTTT,CASRLTVEELFF,12,TRBJ2-2,.,.,TRBV12-3/TRBV12-4
TGTGCCAGCAGTTTTGTGGTATTCTCTGGGGCCAACGTCCTGACTTTC,CASSFVVFSGANVLTF,16,TRBJ2-6,many,.,TRBV6-2/TRBV6-3
TGCGCCAGCAGCTTAGGAGGGAGCCCCGGGGCTGAAGCTTTCTTT,CASSLGGSPGAEAFF,15,TRBJ1-1,once,.,TRBV5-1
TGTGCCAGCAGTCAGGGTAAGCGAAACACTGAAGCTTTCTTT,CASSQGKRNTEAFF,14,TRBJ1-1,.,.,TRBV6-5
TGCAGTGCTAGGGCAGGGATGGATGAAAAACTGTTTTTT,CSARAGMDEKLFF,13,TRBJ1-4,.,.,TRBV20-1
TGTGCCAGCAGCAGTGGGCGGGGGGGCCTAGATACGCAGTATTTT,CASSSGRGGLDTQYF,15,TRBJ2-3,.,TRBD2,TRBV6-6
TGTGCCAGCAGTGTACACAGGAATCCAAGACCTTACGAGCAGTACTTC,CASSVHRNPRPYEQYF,16,TRBJ2-7,once,.,TRBV25-1
TGTGCCAGCAGTTTGAGGCAGGGGGGTCGTCCTTTTCACGAGCAGTACTTC,CASSLRQGGRPFHEQYF,17,TRBJ2-7,few,.,TRBV27
TGTGCCAGCAGCTTGATTGACAGGGGACTGACTGAAGCTTTCTTT,CASSLIDRGLTEAFF,15,TRBJ1-1,.,TRBD1,TRBV5-5
TGCAGCACCAACAGCGCACATGGCACAGATACGCAGTATTTT,CSTNSAHGTDTQYF,14,TRBJ2-3,once,.,TRBV29-1
TGTGCCAGCAGCGCCAAGGGCTACATTCAGTACTTC,CASSAKGYIQYF,12,TRBJ2-4,few,.,TRBV13
TGCAGTGCTAGAGGAGGGGACAACTCCTACGAGCAGTACTTC,CSARGGDNSYEQYF,14,TRBJ2-7,.,.,TRBV20-1
TGTGCCAGTTACCTAGAGGGGGGCACTGAAGCTTTCTTT,CASYLEGGTEAFF,13,TRBJ1-1,few,.,TRBV2
TGTGCCAGCAGCCAAGACAGAAACTCCTACGAGCAGTACTTC,CASSQDRNSYEQYF,14,TRBJ2-7,many,.,TRBV7-8
TGTGCCAGCAGTACCGGCGGGGAAGTCCGCACAGATACGCAGTATTTT,CASSTGGEVRTDTQYF,16,TRBJ2-3,.,.,TRBV6-2/TRBV6-3
TGTGCCAGCTCTGGGACTAGCGACACCTACGAGCAGTACTTC,CASSGTSDTYEQYF,14,TRBJ2-7,.,TRBD2,TRBV18
TGTGCCAGCAGCTTCCTGACAGGGGGTTCTCTTCAGAATGGCTACACCTTC,CASSFLTGGSLQNGYTF,17,TRBJ1-2,few,TRBD1,TRBV7-9
TGCAGTGCTATCCGCCGGGGGGGCAACCAAGAGACCCAGTACTTC,CSAIRRGGNQETQYF,15,TRBJ2-5,.,TRBD2,TRBV20-1
TGTGCCAGCAGCCTCCTCTCGGGGGCGCAAGTTGGCTACACCTTC,CASSLLSGAQVGYTF,15,TRBJ1-2,many,.,TRBV7-2
TGTGCCACCAGTGATTTGCCGAAGGTACAGGGAGAGAATCAGCCCCAGCATTTT,CATSDLPKVQGENQPQHF,18,TRBJ1-5,few,.,TRBV24-1
TGTGCCAGCAGTTTAAGCAGGGGGCTAAGTGAGCAGTACTTC,CASSLSRGLSEQYF,14,TRBJ2-7,few,TRBD1,TRBV12-3/TRBV12-4
TGCAGTGCTGTGACAGGGGGTGAGGAAAAACTGTTTTTT,CSAVTGGEEKLFF,13,TRBJ1-4,few,TRBD1,TRBV20-1
TGCAGCGTTGAACGAGTCAGGAGCTCCTACAATGAACAGTTCTTC,CSVERVRSSYNEQFF,15,TRBJ2-1,.,.,TRBV29-1
TGTGCCAGCAGTTCAGGTGGGACAGGGCGAGGCTACACCTTC,CASSSGGTGRGYTF,14,TRBJ1-2,few,TRBD1,TRBV7-2
TGTGCCACCAGTGAAAGCAGGGACTCGAAGTTCTTC,CATSESRDSKFF,12,TRBJ2-1,.,.,TRBV24-1
TGTGCCAGCTCTCAAGGACAGGGGGACGAAATTGCGGGGTACTTC,CASSQGQGDEIAGYF,15,TRBJ2-4,.,TRBD1,TRBV18
TGTGCCACCTCCCCGATGGGTTCCGAGCAGTACTTC,CATSPMGSEQYF,12,TRBJ2-7,.,.,TRBV15
TGCAGTGCCACTAAGGCCCCTACAGGGATTAGAGGCTACACCTTC,CSATKAPTGIRGYTF,15,TRBJ1-2,.,.,TRBV20-1
TGTGCCAGCAGCTTACGGCGGGGGATGGTAGTAGCAGCTTTCTTT,CASSLRRGMVVAAFF,15,TRBJ1-1,few,.,TRBV7-9
TGTGCCATCAGTGGAGGGGCTGGAGAGACCCAGTACTTC,CAISGGAGETQYF,13,TRBJ2-5,many,.,TRBV10-3
TGTGCCAGCAGCTCGACTGTCCGGGACAGGGTAAATGAGCAGTTCTTC,CASSSTVRDRVNEQFF,16,TRBJ2-1,few,TRBD1,TRBV5-6
TGTGCCAGCAGTTTAACGGAACGTCATTACAATGAGCAGTTCTTC,CASSLTERHYNEQFF,15,TRBJ2-1,.,.,TRBV12-3/TRBV12-4
TGTGCCAGCAGCACAAGGGGGACCAAAAGCGGGACCCAGTACTTC,CASSTRGTKSGTQYF,15,TRBJ2-5,few,.,TRBV28
TGCGCCAGCAGCTTGGGGGCTAGCGGGGATATTGCAGATACGCAGTATTTT,CASSLGASGDIADTQYF,17,TRBJ2-3,.,TRBD2,TRBV5-1
TGTGCCAGCAGCTTAGAGACCAGGCAAAGCGCGCAGTATTTT,CASSLETRQSAQYF,14,TRBJ2-3,.,.,TRBV7-2
TGTGCCAGCAGCTTGGTACCGGACAGCCACAATGAGCAGTTCTTC,CASSLVPDSHNEQFF,15,TRBJ2-1,.,.,TRBV5-6